This TCR beta chain was recovered during a study of regulatory T cells in long-lasting Graves disease (dated by TCRdb to about 2021). Turning to the overall study: Persistent Graves' disease meant more than 5 years of antithyroid drug treatment with TSH receptor autoantibodies that stayed positive. Patients with persistent Graves' disease were compared with patients with newly diagnosed Graves' disease using TCR sequencing and RNA sequencing of peripheral blood. Persistent Graves' disease patients in the clinical cohort had taken antithyroid drugs for around 11 years on average. The study was conducted in China and was registered as a clinical trial. TCR sequencing covered around 13 persistent and 20 newly diagnosed Graves' disease patients, some 33 samples in total.

Libraries were built with multiplex PCR. The data were produced on an Illumina HiSeq 4000. To build TCR beta libraries, CDR3 regions were amplified by Arm-PCR using iRepertoire HTBI primers. PCR products were gel purified before sequencing. For the original study's pipeline: Gene usage analysis of CDR3 amino acid clonotypes relied on the roughly 64 TRBV and around 13 TRBJ segments identified across samples. Filtered high-quality paired reads were merged into contigs using COPE and FqMerger. Contigs were aligned with BLAST to IMGT TRBV, TRBD and TRBJ reference genes, and CDR3 was defined per IMGT. Highly expanded clones were defined as clonotypes with a frequency above 0.1%. Shannon entropy served as the measure of repertoire diversity, while the Gini coefficient captured V-J evenness. Clonotypes shared by more than one individual were considered public. The public sequencing data were trimmed at Q25 with fastp and processed into clonotypes with MiXCR by TCRdb, which kept only in-frame beta chains. Rows are combined by CDR3 protein, so each entry shows the most common genes and DNA. For this entry, the V and J calls and clone size follow TCRdb and not the study's own pipeline. Present in this sample are roughly 500,000 distinct CDR3 sequences, less than 25% of which were seen just once. Approximately 8% of the sample lies in the top ten.

Broad study findings and their caveats: TRBV28, TRBJ1-2 and TRBJ2-5 were preferentially used in persistent disease, while TRBV20-1 and TRBJ2-1 were favored in newly diagnosed disease. A larger number of public clonotypes was shared among persistent patients (approximately 3,000) than among newly diagnosed patients (around 880). Persistent Graves' disease patients showed lower TCR Shannon entropy and fewer highly expanded clones than newly diagnosed patients, suggesting clonal expansion. Peripheral blood alone was examined, since thyroid tissue, which constituted the primary lesion, could not be accessed. Sequencing and analysis were restricted to the TCR beta chain. As a limitation, the authors acknowledged that the small sample size may reduce accuracy.

This sample's time point label indicates: persistent/refractory GD, antithyroid drugs over 5 years with positive TRAb. RNA was extracted from PBMCs in TRIzol for both TCR sequencing and RNA sequencing. Graves' disease was diagnosed according to American Thyroid Association guidelines. The patients came from an endocrinology department in Xi'an, China. Each patient gave about 8.1 milliliters of peripheral blood, collected in an EDTA anticoagulant tube. PBMCs were isolated by Ficoll Paque Plus density gradient separation without further T cell sorting. An Agilent 2100 Bioanalyzer and agarose gel were used to check RNA quality, while a NanoDrop 2000 measured RNA concentration. The germline V gene provides CDR1 MNHNS and CDR2 SASEGT. Relative to germline, V is 3 bases shorter and J is 8 bases shorter, with 10 bases between their ends. The CDR3 covers 13 residues, taking in both the cysteine and the phenylalanine. Kept here is only the CDR3 DNA, which spans 39 bases and is read in frame from base 1.

This clonotype has a count of ten or more. The antigen it binds to is not known. Within one base of it there is no much larger clone, and no base qualities were kept. The chain is made from TRBV6-1 and TRBJ1-4; D gene: possibly TRBD1, on 5 matching bases. The source material was peripheral blood mononuclear cells (PBMCs), sampled when the disease was refractory, from a patient treated with antithyroid drugs. The sequence derives from a female donor with Graves disease. The DNA sequence reads TGTGCCAGCAGTGACAGGGTCGGAGAAAAACTGTTTTTT. Translated, this gives CASSDRVGEKLFF.